This section outlines one T cell receptor beta chain sequence together with its context. Its antigen is unidentified. The data are from a study of cytomegalovirus exposure and HLA in healthy donors. PCR involved 60 Vbeta and 13 Jbeta primers. Sequencing used immunoSEQ multiplex PCR; TCRdb keeps in-frame clones, though not all of them. The top ten clones hold approximately 2% of a sample with just over 150,000 clones, less than 90% of them seen once. Among the donors, all were healthy bone marrow donors. Study-level results: Trimming of TCR beta V- and J-genes showed a link, identified in a later analysis, to a missense DCLRE1C variant. Across donors, most TCRs were seen rarely, yet some public ones were widespread. Versus the roughly 670-donor mean, an Asian-associated ancestry cluster reportedly showed fewer N-insertions in a later analysis.

Sequenced material: PBMCs. This TCR derives from a man younger than 35 in good health and CMV-seronegative.

This CDR3 is CASSNWTGDYNEQFF. CDR3 DNA sequence: TGTGCCAGCAGCAATTGGACAGGGGACTACAATGAGCAGTTCTTC. The chain uses TRBV21-1 and TRBJ2-1; the D segment call TRBD1 is taken from the table without a DNA check. TRBV21-1 represents a pseudogene. The CDR3 is 15 residues long.